These 20 T cell receptor beta chains were all obtained from the same sample, sequenced in a study of blood T cell repertoires in COVID-19. Here immunoSEQ multiplex PCR was the method, and the copy in TCRdb shows in-frame clones only, minus some. Of some 150,000 clones detected, roughly 90% appear once; the ten largest clones hold 0.95% to 1.5%. Sequenced input: PBMCs or T cells enriched from blood (not recorded which). These receptors were taken from a human donor with acute COVID-19. The donor label of this sample is uncertain.

This chain uses TRBV7-8 with TRBJ2-1; 11 nucleotides match TRBD2. This CDR3 is built from 15 residues. V shed 4 bases and J 7 bases; nucleotides not matched to a gene: 6. Per the germline V gene, CDR1 is SGHVS and CDR2 is FQNEAQ. As DNA, the CDR3 is TGTGCCAGCAGCTATAGCGGGGGGGCCGGAAATGAGCAGTTCTTC. Its protein is CASSYSGGAGNEQFF.

The chain has TRBV7-3 and TRBJ2-3, with 9 bases lining up with TRBD2. CDR1 is SGHTA, CDR2 FQGTGA, per germline. J gave up 2 bases and V 3 bases, and 3 bases lay outside the gene matches. The CDR3 has 15 amino acids. The CDR3 region has the DNA TGTGCCAGCAGCTTTAGCGGGGGCTACACAGATACGCAGTATTTT. It encodes CASSFSGGYTDTQYF.

The gene calls are TRBV6-2 or TRBV6-3 and TRBJ1-1; no clear D gene. V was trimmed by 4 bases and J by 10 bases, leaving 16 bases between them. Germline loops: CDR1 MNHEY, CDR2 SVGEGT. The CDR3 spans 13 residues. CDR3 residues: CASSLGPGRGAFF. CDR3 DNA: TGTGCCAGCAGTTTGGGTCCTGGCCGGGGAGCTTTCTTT.

The chain combines TRBV20-1 with TRBJ1-1, with 7 bases aligning to TRBD1. The CDR3 covers 17 residues. Germline trimming cut 3 bases from V and 2 bases from J; bases unmatched to any gene: 15. Germline values: CDR1 DFQATT, CDR2 SNEGSKA (reference sequence). The DNA of the CDR3 is TGCAGTGCTAGTCGAAACATCCCGGGGACAGAAAACACTGAAGCTTTCTTT. It translates to CSASRNIPGTENTEAFF.

This CDR3 reads CASSQNDRGEAFF. Here the CDR3 DNA reads TGTGCCAGCAGCCAAAACGACAGGGGGGAAGCTTTCTTT. The chain links TRBV11-3 to TRBJ1-1; 9 bases fit TRBD1. With V trimmed by 5 bases and J by 8 bases, 6 bases remained unmatched. This CDR3 has 13 amino acids. CDR1 and CDR2 from the germline V gene are SGHNT and YENEEA.

The chain joins TRBV12-3 or TRBV12-4 to TRBJ2-1; 11 nucleotides match TRBD2. This CDR3 comprises 13 residues. The trim removed 9 bases at V and 4 bases at J, leaving 2 bases unmatched. Written as DNA, the CDR3 is TGTGCCAGTAGCGGGGGGGGATACAATGAGCAGTTCTTC. This encodes CASSGGGYNEQFF.

V is TRBV29-1 and J is TRBJ2-2, with D tentatively TRBD2 (6 bases). CDR1 and CDR2 from the germline V gene are SQVTM and ANQGSEA. This CDR3 is built from 13 residues. Trimming removed 5 bases at V and 11 bases at J, with 18 bases between. CDR3 loop: CSVPGLWDGELFF. CDR3 in DNA: TGCAGCGTTCCGGGACTCTGGGACGGAGAGCTGTTTTTT.

The chain uses TRBV7-2 and TRBJ1-6; TRBD1 aligns across 10 bases. Per germline, CDR1 SGHTA and CDR2 FQGNSA. V shed 5 bases and J 7 bases; nucleotides not matched to a gene: 8. CDR3 size: 16 residues. CDR3 in amino acids: CASSPGDRGPNSPLHF. The DNA of the CDR3 is TGTGCCAGCAGCCCTGGGGACAGGGGACCAAATTCACCCCTCCACTTT.

The V gene is TRBV4-2, the J gene TRBJ2-5, with 8 bases matching TRBD2. The V segment lost 4 bases and the J segment 2 bases; nucleotides outside the gene matches: 3. The germline CDR1 and CDR2 sequences are LGHNA and YNFKEQ. This CDR3 is 14 amino acids long. The CDR3 DNA reads as TGTGCCAGCAGCCCAGGGACTAGACAAGAGACCCAGTACTTC. Translated: CASSPGTRQETQYF.

This sequence joins TRBV7-9 and TRBJ2-2; D is undetermined. The CDR3 totals 15 residues. Germline V lookup: CDR1 SEHNR, CDR2 FQNEAQ (reference sequence). V was pared by 5 bases and J by 6 bases, with 16 bases between. CDR3 bases: TGTGCCAGCAGCCCCCAATCCCTCAGCGCCGGGGAGCTGTTTTTT. It yields the protein CASSPQSLSAGELFF.

The chain employs TRBV18 and TRBJ1-1, with D perhaps matching TRBD1 (5 bases). V gave up 4 bases and J gave up 11 bases, with 17 bases separating them. CDR1 KGHSH and CDR2 LQKENI come from the germline V gene. This CDR3 contains 13 residues. The CDR3 bases are TGTGCCAGCTCACACTCCACAGGACTAGACGCTTTCTTT. The encoded protein is CASSHSTGLDAFF.

The chain employs TRBV27 and TRBJ1-5, with D perhaps matching TRBD1 (5 bases). The germline gives CDR1 MNHEY, CDR2 SMNVEV (reference sequence). V was pared by 5 bases and J by 3 bases, with 14 bases between. CDR3 length: 15 amino acids. The CDR3 nucleotides are TGTGCCAGCAGTCCCGGGACTCATTTCAATCAGCCCCAGCATTTT. Encoded protein: CASSPGTHFNQPQHF.

The chain carries TRBV7-2 and TRBJ2-3; TRBD2 is a possible D gene (6 bases). The V end was cut by 4 bases, the J end by 1 base, with 12 bases between. CDR1 and CDR2 from the germline V gene are SGHTA and FQGNSA. The CDR3 is 15 residues long. The CDR3 spells CASSSRRAGTDTQYF. The CDR3 DNA is TGTGCCAGCAGCTCGCGGAGGGCCGGCACAGATACGCAGTATTTT.

Note on this clone: Other DNA sequences in the sample encode the same CDR3. The rearrangement joins TRBV9 to TRBJ1-2; TRBD1 might be the D (5 bases). CDR1 and CDR2 from the germline V gene are SGDLS and YYNGEE. Trimming took off 0 bases at V and 3 bases at J, with 6 bases between the two ends. The CDR3 covers 13 residues. The CDR3 region has the DNA TGTGCCAGCAGCGTAGGGGGGGACTATGGCTACACCTTC. It codes for CASSVGGDYGYTF.

The V call is TRBV30, the J call TRBJ1-4; D unclear. CDR3 length: 14 residues. V gave up 4 bases and J gave up 4 bases, with 13 bases separating them. Germline loops: CDR1 GTSNPN, CDR2 SVGIG (reference sequence). This chain's CDR3 is CAWTQRQINEKLFF. The CDR3 DNA follows: TGTGCCTGGACCCAGAGGCAGATTAATGAAAAACTGTTTTTT.

The chain employs TRBV6-5 and TRBJ2-3, with TRBD2 matching over 9 bases. V was pared by 6 bases and J by 2 bases, with 6 bases of the junction left unmatched. The length of the CDR3 is 15 residues. Germline V gives CDR1 MNHEY, CDR2 SVGAGI. The CDR3 sequence is CASSYSGGFTDTQYF. In DNA form, the CDR3 reads TGTGCCAGCAGCTATAGCGGGGGTTTCACAGATACGCAGTATTTT.

The chain links TRBV5-1 to TRBJ2-5, with D possibly being TRBD2 (5 bases). The V gene's germline CDR1 is SGHRS and CDR2 YFSETQ. The germline V and J ends were trimmed by 0 bases and 5 bases, with 20 bases remaining between them. CDR3 size: 17 residues. The CDR3 spells CASSLALGRGSGETQYF. The CDR3 DNA is TGCGCCAGCAGCTTGGCCTTGGGTAGAGGGAGTGGGGAGACCCAGTACTTC.

The chain links TRBV19 to TRBJ2-1, with D tentatively TRBD2 (6 bases). CDR1 and CDR2 (germline): LNHDA, SQIVND (reference sequence). V was clipped by 5 bases and J by 7 bases, with 27 bases between them. The CDR3 runs to 18 residues. For the CDR3, the DNA is TGTGCCAGTAGTCCATCCCAGGGACTCGGAAGAGCTGGTAATGAGCAGTTCTTC. Its protein is CASSPSQGLGRAGNEQFF.

The V and J genes are TRBV2 and TRBJ1-2; TRBD1 is a possible D gene (5 bases). V was trimmed by 2 bases and J by 4 bases, leaving 8 bases between them. The germline CDR1 and CDR2 sequences are SNHLY and FYNNEI. The CDR3 is 13 amino acids. CDR3 protein: CASSEQGLYGYTF. Here the CDR3 DNA reads TGTGCCAGCAGTGAACAGGGCCTCTATGGCTACACCTTC. Complete variable domain (other parts from reference TRBV2 and TRBJ1-2): EPEVTQTPSHQVTQMGQEVILRCVPISNHLYFYWYRQILGQKVEFLVSFYNNEISEKSEIFDDQFSVERPDGSNFTLKIRSTKLEDSAMYFCASSEQGLYGYTFGSGTRLTVV.

The CDR3 coding sequence is TGTGCCAGCAGCCGAAGTAAGGGGAGGGACACTGAAGCTTTCTTT. This codes for CASSRSKGRDTEAFF. The genes are TRBV9 and TRBJ1-1, with D possibly matching TRBD1 (5 bases). Trimming took off 4 bases at V and 3 bases at J, with 16 bases between the two ends. The CDR3 is made up of 15 amino acids. The germline V gene encodes CDR1 SGDLS and CDR2 YYNGEE.